Included here is one T cell receptor (beta chain) sequence, with context. Its specificity is not known. CDR1 and CDR2 from the germline V gene are MNHNS and SASEGT. V lost 6 bases to trimming and J lost 0 bases, with 8 bases between them. The CDR3 is 14 amino acids. TCRdb re-analysed the RT-PCR reads in MiXCR, keeping a single row per CDR3 protein. The sample has roughly 520,000 distinct CDR3 sequences, about 25% seen once. The data belong to a study of response to subunit inactivated influenza vaccine. General study points: Only a handful of new T cells, the authors suggested, are recruited with each seasonal influenza vaccination.

The genes are TRBV6-1 and TRBJ2-2; no firm D call. The sample in question was CD4+ T cells sorted from PBMCs, obtained around 5 days after vaccination. This TCR derives from a middle-aged man who received an inactivated influenza vaccine. DNA of the CDR3: TGTGCCAGCAGGGGCCCAACGAACACCGGGGAGCTGTTTTTT. Amino acid sequence: CASRGPTNTGELFF.